This TCR beta chain originates from a study of shared clonotypes between healthy human individuals. Approximately 200 ng DNA, about 28,000 T cell genomes, went into each sorted-subset replicate PCR. Libraries were prepared by immunoSEQ multiplex PCR; TCRdb keeps only in-frame clonotypes and omits some of them. Counted here are 1.4 million or so clones, approximately 98.5% occurring once; the ten biggest clones make up about 0.34%. About this clone: The antigen is unknown.

Study findings and constraints: A reduction in generation probabilities was seen for non-shared clonotypes relative to those shared by all four donors.

The CDR3 covers 18 residues. J gave up 5 bases and V 4 bases, and 9 bases lay outside the gene matches. Germline CDR1 and CDR2: LGHNA and YNFKEQ. The TCR comes from a man younger than 45 in good health. Input material: naive CD4+ T cells sorted from blood. Subset in this sample: CD45RA+ positively selected. This chain links TRBV4-2 with TRBJ2-2; 14 bases are shared with TRBD2. The CDR3 protein is CASSPGTSGRFRTGELFF. The CDR3 coding sequence is TGTGCCAGCAGCCCCGGGACTAGCGGGAGATTCAGGACCGGGGAGCTGTTTTTT.